The source of this TCR beta chain is a study of CD4 T cells in relation to SARS-CoV-2 and coronaviruses. Germline CDR1 and CDR2: SNHLY and FYNNEI. The CDR3 contains 15 residues. V was clipped by 6 bases and J by 7 bases; unmatched bases: 7. As regards this clone: Its antigen is still unknown.

Libraries were prepared by immunoSEQ multiplex PCR; TCRdb keeps only in-frame clonotypes and omits some of them. The sample contains approximately 19,000 clones, 76% of which appear only once. The unexposed donors gave CD4+ T cells in about 2010-2018, prior to COVID-19. CD4+ T cells were isolated from the cells after around 11 days of culture. Unexposed-donor CD4+ T cells were probed with SARS-CoV-2 S/N and four cold-coronavirus spikes, cells permitting. About 2 million PBMCs per well were cultured with 7.5 to 10 IU/ml IL-2. The sequence was obtained from a human donor in good health. This sequence joins TRBV2 and TRBJ2-1; TRBD2 aligns across 12 bases. The sequenced material came from CD4+ T cells from PBMCs, cultured in vitro. The CDR3 DNA follows: TGTGCCAGCAGACTAGCGGGAGGCCCGAATAATGAGCAGTTCTTC. This gives the protein CASRLAGGPNNEQFF. The complete variable domain, with remaining parts taken from reference TRBV2 and TRBJ2-1, reads EPEVTQTPSHQVTQMGQEVILRCVPISNHLYFYWYRQILGQKVEFLVSFYNNEISEKSEIFDDQFSVERPDGSNFTLKIRSTKLEDSAMYFCASRLAGGPNNEQFFGPGTRLTVL.